This T cell receptor (beta chain) was obtained from a study of T cell responses to AZD1222 COVID-19 vaccine. TCRdb keeps only in-frame clones here, not all; method: immunoSEQ multiplex PCR. The data contain 180,000 or so clones, roughly 92% of them seen just once; the ten biggest clones take up about 0.6%. Study-level points and caveats: The number of AZD1222 recipients seropositive at baseline was only 5 to 7. Dominant at 160-218 and 743-854, vaccine-associated CD4 TCRs also spanned spike.

In the case of this clone: Its specificity is not known.

Sample: peripheral blood, taken on day 0 of AZD1222 vaccination. The clonotype comes from an adult in good health.

CDR3 coding DNA: TGTGCCAGCAGTCAGCTATACAATGAGCAGTTCTTC. It is translated as CASSQLYNEQFF. The chain uses TRBV12-3 or TRBV12-4 and TRBJ2-1; D is uncertain. Trimming took 5 bases from V and 4 from J, leaving 6 bases between them. CDR3 size: 12 residues.